This is a list of T cell receptor beta chains from one sample in a study of early T cells in non-severe SARS-CoV-2 infection. TCRdb re-called the 5' RACE reads through MiXCR, storing one row per CDR3 protein. The sample includes roughly 50,000 distinct CDR3 sequences, 6.2% of them seen just once. Sample: whole blood, taken at baseline. These receptors were obtained from an adult who was a healthcare worker with PCR-confirmed SARS-CoV-2 infection or an uninfected control (not recorded which). CDR3s include the opening cysteine and the closing phenylalanine or tryptophan. A D gene is named only where the DNA matches it firmly. The size field is filled for only some rows; it gives once, few, many or a size class.

V,size,J,D,CDR3,DNA
TRBV9,-,TRBJ1-6,-,CASSVVAGENSPLHF,TGTGCCAGCAGCGTAGTGGCGGGTGAAAATTCACCCCTCCACTTT
TRBV7-2,-,TRBJ1-1,TRBD1,CAGSLDRVKVAFF,TGTGCCGGCAGCTTAGACAGGGTTAAGGTAGCTTTCTTT
TRBV2,many,TRBJ1-5,-,CASTEGQRLNQPQHF,TGTGCCAGCACCGAAGGTCAGAGACTCAATCAGCCCCAGCATTTT
TRBV9,-,TRBJ2-1,-,CASSAESWGSYNEQFF,TGTGCCAGCAGCGCGGAGAGCTGGGGCTCCTACAATGAGCAGTTCTTC
TRBV2,few,TRBJ2-7,-,CASSEGRGRSDEQYF,TGTGCCAGCAGTGAAGGCCGCGGCAGATCAGACGAGCAGTACTTC
TRBV6-1,-,TRBJ2-4,-,CASSEKGGDIQYF,TGTGCCAGCAGTGAGAAGGGTGGAGACATTCAGTACTTC
TRBV6-5,many,TRBJ2-4,-,CASSYRRQGRHDIQYF,TGTGCCAGCAGTTACAGGAGGCAAGGGCGTCATGACATTCAGTACTTC
TRBV20-1,few,TRBJ2-7,TRBD2,CSARAGGRAYEQYF,TGCAGTGCTAGAGCCGGCGGGAGGGCCTACGAGCAGTACTTC
TRBV27,few,TRBJ2-7,-,CASRPTGRYEQYF,TGTGCCAGCAGACCTACAGGGAGGTACGAGCAGTACTTC
TRBV2,many,TRBJ2-2,TRBD1,CASSRGGQGALRTGELFF,TGTGCCAGCAGCCGCGGTGGACAGGGGGCGCTACGGACCGGGGAGCTGTTTTTT
TRBV20-1,many,TRBJ2-5,-,CSARVVGEETQYF,TGCAGTGCTAGAGTTGTGGGAGAAGAGACCCAGTACTTC
TRBV7-9,many,TRBJ1-5,TRBD1,CASSPRDRGINQPQHF,TGTGCCAGCAGCCCCCGGGACAGGGGAATCAATCAGCCCCAGCATTTT
TRBV5-4,few,TRBJ2-5,-,CASSLRTDQETQYF,TGTGCCAGCAGCTTGCGGACAGACCAAGAGACCCAGTACTTC
TRBV15,many,TRBJ2-3,-,CATSRDPAAPTDTQYF,TGTGCCACCAGCAGAGATCCCGCAGCTCCCACAGATACGCAGTATTTT
TRBV18,many,TRBJ2-7,-,CASSLVDEQYF,TGTGCCAGCTCACTCGTCGACGAGCAGTACTTC
TRBV5-1,many,TRBJ2-7,TRBD2,CASTPLAGVGNEQYF,TGCGCCAGTACTCCACTAGCGGGAGTAGGCAACGAGCAGTACTTC
TRBV28,few,TRBJ2-7,-,CASSLFQGSYEQYF,TGTGCCAGCAGTTTATTCCAGGGGTCCTACGAGCAGTACTTC
TRBV7-8,many,TRBJ1-2,-,CASSFDPEGLDYGYTF,TGTGCCAGCAGCTTCGATCCGGAGGGCTTGGACTATGGCTACACCTTC
TRBV20-1,-,TRBJ1-6,TRBD1,CSARVAGGGYNSPLHF,TGCAGTGCTAGAGTGGCAGGGGGCGGATATAATTCACCCCTCCACTTT
TRBV6-6,few,TRBJ2-1,-,CASRYSSSYNEQFF,TGTGCCAGCCGTTACTCAAGCTCCTACAATGAGCAGTTCTTC
TRBV4-2,many,TRBJ2-2,-,CASSQAGAPGGAGELFF,TGTGCCAGCAGCCAAGCCGGGGCACCCGGGGGAGCCGGGGAGCTGTTTTTT
TRBV15,many,TRBJ2-3,-,CATSTGPTDTQYF,TGTGCCACCAGCACAGGGCCGACAGATACGCAGTATTTT
TRBV27,-,TRBJ2-5,TRBD1,CASSLSPDRGGQETQYF,TGTGCCAGCAGTTTATCCCCAGACAGGGGAGGTCAAGAGACCCAGTACTTC
TRBV12-3/TRBV12-4,many,TRBJ2-1,-,CASREGLGEQFF,TGTGCCAGCAGGGAGGGTTTGGGTGAGCAGTTCTTC
TRBV6-5,many,TRBJ2-1,-,CASSTRLSSYNEQFF,TGTGCCAGCAGTACACGACTGAGCTCCTACAATGAGCAGTTCTTC
TRBV24-1,-,TRBJ2-1,-,CATSDFRPGILNEQFF,TGTGCCACCAGTGATTTTCGCCCCGGGATACTAAATGAGCAGTTCTTC
TRBV2,many,TRBJ1-5,-,CASSESPFNQPQHF,TGTGCCAGCAGTGAATCACCTTTCAATCAGCCCCAGCATTTT
TRBV29-1,-,TRBJ2-2,TRBD1,CSVPTGITGELFF,TGCAGCGTCCCGACAGGGATCACCGGGGAGCTGTTTTTT
TRBV20-1,many,TRBJ2-1,-,CSASRRYNEQFF,TGCAGTGCTAGTAGAAGGTACAATGAGCAGTTCTTC
TRBV5-4,few,TRBJ2-6,-,CASSLGAAGLSGANVLTF,TGTGCCAGCAGCTTGGGAGCGGCAGGGTTGAGTGGGGCCAACGTCCTGACTTTC
TRBV27,many,TRBJ1-5,-,CASSFLGHNQPQHF,TGTGCCAGCAGTTTTTTGGGACATAATCAGCCCCAGCATTTT
TRBV7-2,few,TRBJ2-7,TRBD2,CASSLGLAGLTPYEQYF,TGTGCCAGCAGCTTGGGACTAGCGGGCCTTACCCCCTACGAGCAGTACTTC
TRBV6-1,many,TRBJ1-5,TRBD1,CASRAARGVNQPQHF,TGTGCCAGCAGAGCAGCCAGGGGGGTAAATCAGCCCCAGCATTTT
TRBV15,many,TRBJ1-5,-,CATSKGPGQLNQPQHF,TGTGCCACCAGCAAGGGGCCGGGACAACTCAATCAGCCCCAGCATTTT
TRBV20-1,-,TRBJ2-5,TRBD1,CSADTGGRETQYF,TGCAGTGCTGACACAGGGGGCCGCGAGACCCAGTACTTC
TRBV11-2,-,TRBJ2-7,TRBD1,CASSLQGTGYRAYEQYF,TGTGCCAGCAGCTTACAAGGGACAGGGTATAGGGCCTACGAGCAGTACTTC
TRBV7-2,-,TRBJ2-3,TRBD2,CASSFALAGVADTQYF,TGTGCCAGCAGCTTCGCCCTAGCGGGAGTGGCAGATACGCAGTATTTT
TRBV5-4,-,TRBJ2-7,TRBD1,CASSATTGGGYEQYF,TGTGCCAGCAGCGCAACCACAGGGGGAGGCTACGAGCAGTACTTC
TRBV5-1,many,TRBJ2-6,TRBD2,CASSPGGAPFSGANVLTF,TGCGCCAGCAGCCCGGGAGGGGCCCCTTTCTCTGGGGCCAACGTCCTGACTTTC
TRBV4-2,many,TRBJ2-7,TRBD2,CASSYPGAGGGEQYF,TGTGCCAGCAGTTACCCCGGAGCGGGAGGAGGGGAGCAGTACTTC
TRBV6-1,many,TRBJ1-1,-,CASSSQRNTEAFF,TGTGCCAGCAGTTCACAGAGGAACACTGAAGCTTTCTTT
TRBV12-3/TRBV12-4,many,TRBJ1-1,TRBD1,CASEPDRANTEAFF,TGTGCCAGCGAACCGGACAGGGCGAACACTGAAGCTTTCTTT
TRBV29-1,few,TRBJ2-7,TRBD1,CSVPQGARSEQYF,TGCAGCGTTCCACAGGGGGCTAGATCCGAGCAGTACTTC
TRBV14,few,TRBJ2-1,-,CASSQARASLGNEQFF,TGTGCCAGCAGCCAAGCACGGGCCAGTTTGGGCAATGAGCAGTTCTTC
TRBV28,-,TRBJ1-2,-,CASSLSAWGATYGYTF,TGTGCCAGCAGTTTATCCGCCTGGGGAGCTACCTATGGCTACACCTTC
TRBV7-3,-,TRBJ2-7,TRBD1,CASSSGQGVDEQYF,TGTGCCAGCAGCTCCGGACAGGGGGTGGATGAGCAGTACTTC
TRBV11-2,-,TRBJ2-6,-,CASSLAGFGANVLTF,TGTGCCAGCAGCTTAGCGGGTTTTGGGGCCAACGTCCTGACTTTC
TRBV7-2,-,TRBJ2-5,-,CASSLSLAETQYF,TGTGCCAGCAGCTTGAGTTTAGCGGAGACCCAGTACTTC
TRBV7-2,many,TRBJ2-5,-,CASSYTPSWGQGTQYF,TGTGCCAGCAGCTATACTCCTTCGTGGGGGCAGGGGACCCAGTACTTC
TRBV7-2,few,TRBJ2-7,-,CASSLAMGVGYEQYF,TGTGCCAGCAGCTTAGCAATGGGAGTCGGGTACGAGCAGTACTTC
TRBV7-9,few,TRBJ2-2,-,CASSFFGSGLRNTGELFF,TGTGCCAGCAGCTTCTTTGGCTCGGGACTCCGGAACACCGGGGAGCTGTTTTTT
TRBV7-8,-,TRBJ2-3,TRBD2,CASSSGGRLDTQYF,TGTGCCAGCAGCAGCGGGGGGCGCTTAGATACGCAGTATTTT
TRBV6-1,-,TRBJ2-3,TRBD1,CASSATGAFDTQYF,TGTGCCAGCAGTGCAACAGGGGCCTTCGATACGCAGTATTTT
TRBV20-1,few,TRBJ2-7,TRBD2,CSARLAGLTYEQYF,TGCAGTGCCCGACTAGCGGGACTAACCTACGAGCAGTACTTC
TRBV3-1,few,TRBJ2-7,TRBD2,CASSQTLAGPYEQYF,TGTGCCAGCAGCCAAACGCTAGCGGGGCCCTACGAGCAGTACTTC
TRBV27,-,TRBJ2-1,TRBD2,CASSLSGTSGTSYNEQFF,TGTGCCAGCAGTTTATCGGGGACTAGCGGGACCTCATACAATGAGCAGTTCTTC
TRBV5-1,few,TRBJ1-4,-,CASSLETTNEKLFF,TGCGCCAGCAGCTTGGAGACAACTAATGAAAAACTGTTTTTT
TRBV10-3,-,TRBJ1-2,TRBD1,CAISTGQGNGYTF,TGTGCCATCAGTACCGGACAGGGAAATGGCTACACCTTC
TRBV7-8,few,TRBJ2-3,-,CASSPRLGGLDTQYF,TGTGCCAGCAGCCCCCGACTAGGAGGACTGGATACGCAGTATTTT